This TCR beta chain comes out of a study of T cells after yellow fever vaccination. General study findings and limits: In FACS-sorted repertoires, abundant clonotypes from the bulk population could appear as contaminants.

MiXCR was run by TCRdb on the 5' RACE reads, yielding one entry per CDR3 protein. The sample yields 300,000 to 400,000 distinct CDR3 sequences, around 6.5% seen once. The CDR3 is 16 residues long. Germline V gives CDR1 LGHNA, CDR2 YSLEER. V was cut by 1 base and J by 8 bases, with 17 bases left in between. This clonotype has more than one count but fewer than ten. No antigen is known for it. The sample consisted of PBMCs, taken 5 days after the yellow fever booster vaccination. The TCR comes from a man younger than 40 who received the YFV17D yellow fever vaccine. The genes are TRBV4-3 and TRBJ2-2; D possibly uses TRBD1 or TRBD2 (6 bases each). CDR3 bases: TGCGCCAGCAGCCAAGCGGGGGCTCCCCCTGGGGGGGAGCTGTTTTTT. Translating it yields CASSQAGAPPGGELFF.